A single TCR beta chain is shown here with its context. The data were taken from a study of blood T cells in healthy people across ages. Using a J-beta primer mix together with a sample-barcoded 5' primer, a second PCR was run for roughly 7 to 12 cycles. TCRdb redid the calling of the 5' RACE reads with MiXCR, one entry per CDR3 protein. The repertoire holds some 1.5 million distinct CDR3 sequences, 42% seen once, with approximately 4.1% in the top ten. The CDR3 has 13 residues. Germline-derived CDR1 and CDR2 are SEHNR and FQNEAQ (reference sequence). With 7 bases clipped from V and 4 bases from J, the junction kept 6 bases outside the gene matches.

The J gene is TRBJ2-7, the V gene TRBV7-9; 8 bases fit TRBD1. Specimen: blood. This TCR was sampled from a woman under 30 in good health. As DNA, the CDR3 is TGTGCCAGCACCATCGACAGGGGTTACGAGCAGTACTTC. It encodes CASTIDRGYEQYF.